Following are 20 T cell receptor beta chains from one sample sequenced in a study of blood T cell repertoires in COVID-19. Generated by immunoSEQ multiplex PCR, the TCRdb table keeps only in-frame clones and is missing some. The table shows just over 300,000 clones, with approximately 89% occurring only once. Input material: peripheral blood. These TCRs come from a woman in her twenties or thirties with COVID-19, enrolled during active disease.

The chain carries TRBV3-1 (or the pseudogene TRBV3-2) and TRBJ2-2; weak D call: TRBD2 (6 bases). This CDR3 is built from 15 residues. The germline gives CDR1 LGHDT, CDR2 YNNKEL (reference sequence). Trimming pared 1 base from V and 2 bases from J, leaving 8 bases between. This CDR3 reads CASSQALANTGELFF. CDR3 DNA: TGTGCCAGCAGCCAAGCACTAGCAAACACCGGGGAGCTGTTTTTT.

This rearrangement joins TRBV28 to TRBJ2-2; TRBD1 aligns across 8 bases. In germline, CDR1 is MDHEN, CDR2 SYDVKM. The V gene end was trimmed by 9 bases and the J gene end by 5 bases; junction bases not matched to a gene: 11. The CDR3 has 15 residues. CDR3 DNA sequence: TGTGCCAGTTGGTTTGGACAGGGTCATACCGGGGAGCTGTTTTTT. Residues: CASWFGQGHTGELFF.

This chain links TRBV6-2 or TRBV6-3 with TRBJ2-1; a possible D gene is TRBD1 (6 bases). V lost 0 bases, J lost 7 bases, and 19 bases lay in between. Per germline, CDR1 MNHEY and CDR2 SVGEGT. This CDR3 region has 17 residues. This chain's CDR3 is CASSYSRRPSRGNEQFF. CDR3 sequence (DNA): TGTGCCAGCAGTTACTCGAGACGTCCATCGAGGGGGAATGAGCAGTTCTTC.

In nucleotides, the CDR3 is TGTGCCAGCAGCACCCCAAACAGGGGCAACACTGAAGCTTTCTTT. Translating it yields CASSTPNRGNTEAFF. The chain joins TRBV7-8 to TRBJ1-1; 7 nucleotides match TRBD1. Germline V gene data show CDR1 as SGHVS and CDR2 as FQNEAQ. The J segment lost 2 bases and the V segment lost 5 bases, leaving 8 bases of the junction unmatched. This CDR3 comprises 15 residues.

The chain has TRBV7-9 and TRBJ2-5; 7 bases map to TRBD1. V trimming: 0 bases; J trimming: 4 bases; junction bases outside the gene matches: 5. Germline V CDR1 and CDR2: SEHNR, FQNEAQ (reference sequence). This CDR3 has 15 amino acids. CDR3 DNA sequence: TGTGCCAGCAGCTTAGCGGGACAGTGGGGAGAGACCCAGTACTTC. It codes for CASSLAGQWGETQYF.

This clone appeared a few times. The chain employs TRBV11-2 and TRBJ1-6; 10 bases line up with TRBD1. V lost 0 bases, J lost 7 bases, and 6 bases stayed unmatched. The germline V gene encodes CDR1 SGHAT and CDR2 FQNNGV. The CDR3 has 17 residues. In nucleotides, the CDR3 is TGTGCCAGCAGCTTAGATCTTGGGACAGGGGAAAATTCACCCCTCCACTTT. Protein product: CASSLDLGTGENSPLHF.

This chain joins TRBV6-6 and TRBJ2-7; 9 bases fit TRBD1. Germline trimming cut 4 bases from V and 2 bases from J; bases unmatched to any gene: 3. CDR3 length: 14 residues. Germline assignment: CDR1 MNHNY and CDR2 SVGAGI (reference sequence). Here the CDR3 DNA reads TGTGCCAGCAGTTCCGGACAGGGGACCTACGAGCAGTACTTC. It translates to CASSSGQGTYEQYF.

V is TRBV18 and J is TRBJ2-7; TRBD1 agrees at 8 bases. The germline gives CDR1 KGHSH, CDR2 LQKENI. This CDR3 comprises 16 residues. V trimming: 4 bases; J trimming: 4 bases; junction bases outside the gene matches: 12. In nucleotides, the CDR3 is TGTGCCAGCTCACTCCTGGACAGGGCACCTTCATACGAGCAGTACGTC. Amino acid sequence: CASSLLDRAPSYEQYV.

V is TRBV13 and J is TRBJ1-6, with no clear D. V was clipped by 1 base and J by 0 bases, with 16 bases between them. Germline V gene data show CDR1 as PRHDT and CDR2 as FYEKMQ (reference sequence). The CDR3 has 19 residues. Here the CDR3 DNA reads TGTGCCAGCAGCTTAGAGGCAGGAAGCCGAGACTCCTATAATTCACCCCTCCACTTT. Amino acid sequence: CASSLEAGSRDSYNSPLHF.

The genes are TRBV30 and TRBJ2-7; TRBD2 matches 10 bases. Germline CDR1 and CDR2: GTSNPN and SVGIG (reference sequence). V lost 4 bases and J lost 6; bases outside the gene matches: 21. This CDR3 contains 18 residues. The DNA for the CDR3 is TGTGCCTGGATCACCGGGAGCGGGGTAGCGGGGGGATTTGGCGAGCAGTACTTC. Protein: CAWITGSGVAGGFGEQYF.

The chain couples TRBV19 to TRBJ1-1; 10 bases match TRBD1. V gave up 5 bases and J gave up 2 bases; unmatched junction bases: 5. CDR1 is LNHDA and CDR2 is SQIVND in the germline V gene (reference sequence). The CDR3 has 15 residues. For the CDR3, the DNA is TGTGCCAGTAGTGCTTGGACAGGGGGTAACACTGAAGCTTTCTTT. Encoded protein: CASSAWTGGNTEAFF.

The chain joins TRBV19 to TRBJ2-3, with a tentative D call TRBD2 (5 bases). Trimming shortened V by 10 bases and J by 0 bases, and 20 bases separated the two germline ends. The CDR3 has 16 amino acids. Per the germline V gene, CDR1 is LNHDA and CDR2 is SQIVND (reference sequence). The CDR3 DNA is TGTGCCACCAACGCGAGGGCAGTCCTTAGCACAGATACGCAGTATTTT. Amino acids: CATNARAVLSTDTQYF.

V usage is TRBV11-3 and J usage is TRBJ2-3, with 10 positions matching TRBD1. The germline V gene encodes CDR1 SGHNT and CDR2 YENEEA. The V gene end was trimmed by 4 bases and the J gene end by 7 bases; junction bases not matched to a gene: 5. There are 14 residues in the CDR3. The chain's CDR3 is CASSSRQGANTQYF. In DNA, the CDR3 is TGTGCCAGCAGCTCCAGACAGGGGGCAAATACGCAGTATTTT.

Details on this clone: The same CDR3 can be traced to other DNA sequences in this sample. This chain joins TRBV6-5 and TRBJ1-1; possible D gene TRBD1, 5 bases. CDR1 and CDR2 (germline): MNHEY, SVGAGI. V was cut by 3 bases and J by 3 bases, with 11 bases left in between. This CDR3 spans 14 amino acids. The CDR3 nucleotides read TGTGCCAGCAGTTATCGGGGGGGGGACACTGAAGCTTTCTTT. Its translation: CASSYRGGDTEAFF.

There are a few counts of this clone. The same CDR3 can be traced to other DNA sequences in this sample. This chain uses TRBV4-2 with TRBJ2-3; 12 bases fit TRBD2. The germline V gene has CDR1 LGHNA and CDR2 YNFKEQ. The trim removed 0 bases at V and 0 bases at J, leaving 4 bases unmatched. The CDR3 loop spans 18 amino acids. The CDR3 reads CASSQELAGGPSTDTQYF. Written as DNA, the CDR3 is TGTGCCAGCAGCCAAGAGCTAGCGGGGGGGCCCAGCACAGATACGCAGTATTTT.

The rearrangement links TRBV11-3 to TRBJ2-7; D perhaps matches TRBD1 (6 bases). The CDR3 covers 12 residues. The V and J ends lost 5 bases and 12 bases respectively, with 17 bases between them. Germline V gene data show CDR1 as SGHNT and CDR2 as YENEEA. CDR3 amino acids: CASSPDRSRRYV. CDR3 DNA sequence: TGTGCCAGCAGCCCAGACAGGTCCCGGCGGTACGTC.

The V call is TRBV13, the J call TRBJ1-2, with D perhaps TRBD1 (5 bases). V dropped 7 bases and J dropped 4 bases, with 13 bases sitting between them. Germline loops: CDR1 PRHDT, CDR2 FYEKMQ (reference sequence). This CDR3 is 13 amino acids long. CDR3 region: CASTLGRSYGYTF. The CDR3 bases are TGTGCCAGCACCCTGGGGCGTAGCTATGGCTACACCTTC.

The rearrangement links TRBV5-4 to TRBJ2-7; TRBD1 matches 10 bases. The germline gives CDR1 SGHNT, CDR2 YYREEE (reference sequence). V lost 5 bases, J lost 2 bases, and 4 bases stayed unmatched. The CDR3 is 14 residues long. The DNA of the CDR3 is TGTGCCAGCAGTCCAGGACAGGGGGCCTACGAGCAGTACTTC. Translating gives CASSPGQGAYEQYF.

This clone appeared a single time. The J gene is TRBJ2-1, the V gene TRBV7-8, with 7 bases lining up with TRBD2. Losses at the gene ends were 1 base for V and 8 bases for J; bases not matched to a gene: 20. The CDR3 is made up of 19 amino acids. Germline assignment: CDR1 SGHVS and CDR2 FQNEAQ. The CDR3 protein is CASSLETSLAVGFGDEQFF. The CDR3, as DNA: TGTGCCAGCAGCTTAGAGACCAGTCTAGCGGTAGGCTTTGGCGATGAGCAGTTCTTC.

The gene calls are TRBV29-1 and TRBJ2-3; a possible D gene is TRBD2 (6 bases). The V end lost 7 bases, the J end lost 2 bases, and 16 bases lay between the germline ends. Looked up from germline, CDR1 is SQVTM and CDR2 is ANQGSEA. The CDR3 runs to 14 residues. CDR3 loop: CSASGRGDTDTQYF. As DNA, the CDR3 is TGCAGCGCCTCGGGGCGGGGTGACACAGATACGCAGTATTTT.